The clone carrying this T cell receptor beta chain was detected a few times. Its specificity is unknown. A second PCR of 7 to 11 cycles used a sample-barcoded 5' primer and a J-beta primer mix. CDR3-containing paired-end reads numbering at least 2.5 million came from each sample. TCRdb itself ran the 5' RACE reads through MiXCR, one entry per CDR3 protein. The sample includes about 1,500,000 distinct CDR3 sequences, about 30% of them seen just once. Trimming took 10 bases from V and 2 from J; bases not matched to a gene: 12. Per germline, CDR1 ENHRY and CDR2 SYGVKD. The CDR3 extends over 16 amino acids. The entry originates in a study of blood T cells in healthy people across ages. Study conclusions and caveats: No one knew whether donors had CMV, which possibly confounded expanded clonotype changes. Researchers judged that diversity estimates from one million T cells fell short of true values.

The clonotype was recovered from a woman aged 30 to 39 in good health. Material for sequencing was blood. The rearrangement uses TRBV10-3 and TRBJ2-3; 10 bases are a match to TRBD2. CDR3 nucleotide sequence: TGTGCCAGGGGAGCGGGGGGGGAGCGTTTCACAGATACGCAGTATTTT. Translating it yields CARGAGGERFTDTQYF.